This TCR beta chain stems from a study of cytomegalovirus exposure and HLA in healthy donors. Study at large: There were under 140 million unique TCR beta sequences, drawn from 200 million or so T cells, in an earlier analysis.

On this clone: Its antigen is still unknown. The same CDR3 arises from other DNA sequences in this sample as well.

A multiplex PCR was run with 60 Vbeta primers and 13 Jbeta primers. Measured with immunoSEQ multiplex PCR; TCRdb has only the in-frame clones, and not every one. This table lists about 200,000 clones. The study's findings and limits: The authors later linked a missense DCLRE1C variant to TCR beta V- and J-gene trimming. Judged likely to be a sequencing artifact was a cluster of highly shared sequence variants.

Specimen: PBMCs. The sequence was collected from a girl aged 2-15 years in good health and CMV-seropositive.

The CDR3 DNA reads as TGTGCCAGCAGCTTGACGGCCCTAGCGAACGAGCAGTACTTC. It translates to CASSLTALANEQYF. The V and J genes are TRBV7-3 and TRBJ2-7; weak D call: TRBD2 (6 bases). CDR1 and CDR2 (germline): SGHTA, FQGTGA. The length of the CDR3 is 14 residues. V lost 3 bases to trimming and J lost 5 bases, with 14 bases between them.